This T cell receptor beta chain was found in a study of T cell repertoires in cytomegalovirus infection. Study-wide context: CMV infection together with matching HLA type was indicated by public TCR beta signatures. Study observations and caveats: The ex vivo response showed dominance by HLA-C-restricted CMV-specific TCR beta clonotypes. Cumulative frequency (of public TCR beta family members) identified carriers of CMV plus the relevant HLA.

This CDR3 comprises 14 residues. Looked up from germline, CDR1 is SQVTM and CDR2 is ANQGSEA. V lost 2 bases to trimming and J lost 5 bases, with 13 bases between them. TCRdb re-called the reads with MiXCR, one entry per CDR3 protein. The sample includes approximately 500,000 distinct CDR3 sequences, 16% seen only once; the top ten take about 24%. This clonotype was counted many times. The antigen is unknown. Material: CD8+ T cells from PBMCs. The rearrangement joins TRBV29-1 to TRBJ2-1, with a possible D match to TRBD1 (5 bases). The clonotype originates from a human donor in good health (CMV status not recorded). Some clones in this sample may be carry-over from other donors' samples. CDR3: CSVEMQGNHNEQFF. DNA for the CDR3: TGCAGCGTTGAAATGCAGGGCAACCACAATGAGCAGTTCTTC.